This T cell receptor beta chain comes out of a study of control samples from healthy donors and cancer patients. The length of the CDR3 is 11 residues. Trimming removed 0 bases at V and 11 bases at J, with 8 bases between. Per the germline V gene, CDR1 is DFQATT and CDR2 is SNEGSKA (reference sequence). Measured with immunoSEQ multiplex PCR; TCRdb has only the in-frame clones, and not every one. The sample gives approximately 40,000 clones, about three quarters of which show up once; roughly 18% is in the top ten. This clone turned up a few times. This specimen includes other DNA sequences encoding the same CDR3.

The J gene is TRBJ1-5, the V gene TRBV20-1; D remains unclear. This receptor was identified in a male donor with melanoma. The sequenced sample was formalin-fixed, paraffin-embedded tissue. The CDR3 loop reads CSARDRRAQHF. The DNA of the CDR3 is TGCAGTGCTAGAGATCGGAGAGCCCAGCATTTT.